This T cell receptor beta chain stems from a study of somatic mutations in cytotoxic T cells in rheumatoid arthritis. Study as a whole: Each patient's diagnosis was followed right away by a blood draw (30 ml EDTA), before any treatment.

Clones were sequenced by immunoSEQ multiplex PCR, and TCRdb holds only the in-frame ones, with some missing. The sample has some 19,000 clones, approximately 83% seen once; the top ten hold approximately 11%. Germline assignment: CDR1 MNHNY and CDR2 SVGAGI (reference sequence). Trimming pared 4 bases from V and 5 bases from J, leaving 14 bases between. This CDR3 is built from 14 residues. This clone was detected only once. Antigen unknown. Whole-study results and caveats: About an eighth of the roughly 65 patients had a largest CD8+ clone above 20% of CD8+ cells.

The sequencing input was CD8+ T cells sorted from blood. The clonotype comes from a man aged 18 to 29 with rheumatoid arthritis. This chain links TRBV6-6 with TRBJ2-5; D remains ambiguous. The CDR3 reads CASSSLRNRETQYF. CDR3 DNA: TGTGCCAGCAGTTCCCTCCGGAACCGGGAGACCCAGTACTTC.